The 9 T cell receptor beta chains presented below share a single source sample, sequenced in a study of cytomegalovirus exposure and HLA in healthy donors. PCR primers comprised 60 Vbeta and 13 Jbeta primers. Measured with immunoSEQ multiplex PCR; TCRdb has only the in-frame clones, and not every one. The sample has 150,000 to 200,000 clones; around 76% are singletons. Sequences were obtained from PBMCs. These TCRs come from a woman in her twenties or thirties in good health and CMV-seropositive.

The chain is built from TRBV6-6 and TRBJ1-3; TRBD1 is a possible D gene (6 bases). The V end was cut by 10 bases, the J end by 4 bases, with 23 bases between. The CDR3 covers 16 residues. In germline, CDR1 is MNHNY, CDR2 SVGAGI (reference sequence). The CDR3 loop is CAILEVDRYKGNTIYF. The CDR3 DNA sequence: TGTGCCATACTGGAGGTCGACAGGTACAAAGGAAACACCATATATTTT.

V usage is TRBV5-1 and J usage is TRBJ2-1; tentative D call: TRBD1 (5 bases). CDR1 SGHRS and CDR2 YFSETQ come from the germline V gene. This CDR3 spans 14 amino acids. The germline V and J ends were trimmed by 0 bases and 10 bases, with 14 bases remaining between them. CDR3 bases: TGCGCCAGCAGCTTGGATAATGGGGCGGACGAGCAGTTCTTC. Protein product: CASSLDNGADEQFF. Based on the CDR3 plus reference TRBV5-1 and TRBJ2-1, the full variable domain is KAGVTQTPRYLIKTRGQQVTLSCSPISGHRSVSWYQQTPGQGLQFLFEYFSETQRNKGNFPGRFSGRQFSNSRSEMNVSTLELGDSALYLCASSLDNGADEQFFGPGTRLTVL.

This chain's CDR3 is CASSLAQGARTYEQYF. CDR3 sequence (DNA): TGCGCCAGCAGCTTGGCCCAGGGGGCGCGGACCTACGAGCAGTACTTC. This chain connects TRBV5-1 to TRBJ2-7; 8 nucleotides align to TRBD1. CDR1 is SGHRS and CDR2 is YFSETQ in the germline V gene. The CDR3 sequence is 16 residues long. The V and J ends lost 0 bases and 2 bases, in that order; junction bases with no gene match: 7.

This chain links TRBV5-4 with TRBJ2-4; tentatively, D is TRBD1 (7 bases). Germline V lookup: CDR1 SGHNT, CDR2 YYREEE (reference sequence). With 4 bases removed from V and 1 base from J, the gap between germline ends came to 12 bases. There are 15 residues in the CDR3. CDR3 in DNA: TGTGCCAGCAGCCAGCAGGGGGGTGCCAAAAACATTCAGTACTTC. It translates to CASSQQGGAKNIQYF. Drawing the rest from reference TRBV5-4 and TRBJ2-4, the complete variable domain is ETGVTQSPTHLIKTRGQQVTLRCSSQSGHNTVSWYQQALGQGPQFIFQYYREEENGRGNFPPRFSGLQFPNYSSELNVNALELDDSALYLCASSQQGGAKNIQYFGAGTRLSVL.

This clone came up a few times. V usage is TRBV7-2 and J usage is TRBJ1-1; TRBD1 might be the D (5 bases). The CDR3 extends over 14 amino acids. V lost 5 bases, J lost 0 bases, and 10 bases lay in between. CDR1 is SGHTA, CDR2 FQGNSA, per germline. Written as DNA, the CDR3 is TGTGCCAGCAGCAGACAGCCTATGAACACTGAAGCTTTCTTT. Translating it yields CASSRQPMNTEAFF.

The chain couples TRBV5-1 to TRBJ1-2; no firm D call. The CDR3 runs 14 residues. Germline V gene sequence: CDR1 SGHRS, CDR2 YFSETQ. Trimming left V 4 bases short and J 4 bases short, with 14 bases between. The CDR3 bases are TGCGCCAGCAGCCCCCGCGGTGAGTCCTATGGCTACACCTTC. Its protein is CASSPRGESYGYTF.

The V call is TRBV27, the J call TRBJ1-1; D perhaps matches TRBD1 (5 bases). Germline V gene lookup returns CDR1 MNHEY and CDR2 SMNVEV (reference sequence). There are 12 residues in the CDR3. Trimming left V 6 bases short and J 4 bases short, with 9 bases between. The CDR3 sequence is CASSSGVTEAFF. CDR3 bases: TGTGCCAGCAGCTCGGGGGTCACTGAAGCTTTCTTT.

The V gene is TRBV6-6, the J gene TRBJ2-3; 12 bases are a match to TRBD2. The germline gives CDR1 MNHNY, CDR2 SVGAGI (reference sequence). CDR3 size: 16 residues. The V and J ends lost 6 bases and 5 bases, in that order; junction bases with no gene match: 9. This CDR3 reads CASSPGLAGLEDTQYF. The CDR3 DNA follows: TGTGCCAGCAGCCCCGGACTAGCGGGACTCGAAGATACGCAGTATTTT.

The genes are TRBV19 and TRBJ2-1; 8 positions agree with TRBD2. CDR1 and CDR2 from the germline V gene are LNHDA and SQIVND (reference sequence). The CDR3 has 16 residues. V lost 1 base, J lost 5 bases, and 7 bases stayed unmatched. CDR3 in amino acids: CASSIGLAGTNNEQFF. In DNA, the CDR3 is TGTGCCAGTAGTATAGGTTTAGCGGGGACGAACAATGAGCAGTTCTTC.